The 2 T cell receptor beta chains below all came from one sample that was sequenced in a study of Ad26.COV2.S vaccination and SARS-CoV-2 variants. Measured with immunoSEQ multiplex PCR; TCRdb has only the in-frame clones, and not every one. The sample lists 200,000 to 250,000 clones; approximately 90% were seen once. Documented treatment: some 19 received Ad26.COV2.S at low or high dose, single or two shots; about 5 received placebo; per-sample allocation not given. Repertoires come from day 63 after the first vaccine or placebo injection. This sample comprised peripheral blood, obtained in a trial of Ad26.COV2.S vaccine versus placebo. Source of these receptors: a person aged 18-65 years who received the Ad26.COV2.S COVID-19 vaccine or a placebo.

Comments on this clone: Other DNA sequences in this sample translate to the same CDR3. V and J are TRBV6-5 and TRBJ2-2; D might be TRBD2 (6 bases). The CDR3 loop spans 12 amino acids. Germline CDR1 reads MNHEY; CDR2 reads SVGAGI. Trimming stripped 6 bases from V and 5 bases from J, with 7 bases between. CDR3: CASSRGTGELFF. The CDR3 region has the DNA TGTGCCAGCAGCCGGGGGACCGGGGAGCTGTTTTTT.

The chain joins TRBV4-2 to TRBJ1-6; possibly TRBD1 for D (5 bases). The CDR3 sequence is 14 residues long. Trimming took off 1 base at V and 10 bases at J, with 11 bases between the two ends. Germline lookup yields CDR1 LGHNA and CDR2 YNFKEQ. The CDR3 DNA reads TGTGCCAGCAGCCAAGGCAGGGCGGACTCACCCCTCCACTTT. Translation: CASSQGRADSPLHF.